Here is one T cell receptor beta chain with its context. Its antigen is unknown. The sample holds other DNA sequences that translate to the same CDR3. The table came from immunoSEQ multiplex PCR; TCRdb's copy has only in-frame clones and leaves some out. The sample holds approximately 220,000 clones, under 95% seen once. The data were obtained in a study of T cell responses to AZD1222 COVID-19 vaccine. Trimming cost V 1 base and J 1 base, with 8 bases left between them. The CDR3 spans 15 residues. Germline CDR1 reads LNHDA; CDR2 reads SQIVND (reference sequence). General study findings and limits: Following two doses of AZD1222, Spike-specific TCR breadth and depth rose. The donor group comprised mostly white British people and more females; the analysis possibly underestimated clonal diversity. Of spike-specific TCRs, nearly half reportedly target regions left unmutated in variants.

This chain joins TRBV19 and TRBJ1-5; D is possibly TRBD1 (5 bases). The sequence came from an adult in good health. Sequences were derived from peripheral blood, sampled on day 0 of MenACWY control vaccination. Here the CDR3 DNA reads TGTGCCAGTAGTATAGGGGGGTTGAGCAATCAGCCCCAGCATTTT. This gives the protein CASSIGGLSNQPQHF. The whole variable domain, remainder taken from reference TRBV19 and TRBJ1-5, is DGGITQSPKYLFRKEGQNVTLSCEQNLNHDAMYWYRQDPGQGLRLIYYSQIVNDFQKGDIAEGYSVSREKKESFPLTVTSAQKNPTAFYLCASSIGGLSNQPQHFGDGTRLSIL.